The next 21 T cell receptor beta chains were all read from a single sample in a study of T cell repertoires in cytomegalovirus infection. TCRdb reprocessed the reads via MiXCR and lists one record per CDR3 protein. The sample holds around 430,000 distinct CDR3 sequences, under 45% seen once. These receptors lack a known antigen. The sample in question was cultured PBMCs, obtained from culture after CMV antigen stimulation. These receptor sequences come from a human donor in good health (CMV status not recorded). Some clones in this sample may be carry-over from other donors' samples.

This chain links TRBV11-2 with TRBJ2-1, with 14 bases that match TRBD2. Trimming took 5 bases from V and 7 from J; bases not matched to a gene: 4. This CDR3 spans 15 amino acids. Germline lookup yields CDR1 SGHAT and CDR2 FQNNGV. The CDR3 sequence: CASSKGLAGVNEQFF. The CDR3, as DNA: TGTGCCAGCAGCAAGGGACTAGCGGGGGTTAATGAGCAGTTCTTC.

The chain employs TRBV7-2 and TRBJ2-1, with 8 bases fitting TRBD2. Germline lookup yields CDR1 SGHTA and CDR2 FQGNSA. V lost 7 bases, J lost 8 bases, and 13 bases stayed unmatched. This CDR3 is 15 amino acids long. This CDR3 is CASNTGSGSDDEQFF. The CDR3 coding sequence is TGTGCCAGCAACACCGGAAGCGGGAGTGACGATGAGCAGTTCTTC.

The V gene is TRBV15, the J gene TRBJ1-5, with 7 positions matching TRBD1. The CDR3 is made up of 14 amino acids. Unmatched junction bases numbered 10, after V lost 7 bases and J lost 7 bases. Germline assignment: CDR1 LNHNV and CDR2 YYDKDF (reference sequence). The CDR3 sequence: CATMDFRGQQPQHF. The DNA for the CDR3 is TGTGCCACCATGGACTTCAGGGGACAGCAGCCCCAGCATTTT.

This chain uses TRBV6-6 with TRBJ1-2, with 7 bases identical to TRBD1. This CDR3 spans 13 amino acids. The J segment lost 8 bases and the V segment lost 7 bases, leaving 10 bases of the junction unmatched. Germline lookup yields CDR1 MNHNY and CDR2 SVGAGI (reference sequence). The chain's CDR3 is CASTRDREIGYTF. CDR3 in DNA: TGTGCCAGCACGCGAGACAGGGAGATCGGCTACACCTTC.

The chain joins TRBV7-2 to TRBJ2-1; 8 bases match TRBD2. Germline assignment: CDR1 SGHTA and CDR2 FQGNSA. V lost 8 bases to trimming and J lost 8 bases; unmatched junction nucleotides: 8. This CDR3 has 13 residues. CDR3 residues: CASGFGGADEQFF. CDR3 DNA: TGTGCCAGCGGATTCGGGGGGGCTGATGAGCAGTTCTTC.

The V and J genes are TRBV11-2 and TRBJ2-1; the D is unclear. V gave up 0 bases and J gave up 7 bases, with 7 bases separating them. This CDR3 has 13 amino acids. Germline CDR1 reads SGHAT; CDR2 reads FQNNGV. The CDR3 protein is CASSLDPQNEQFF. CDR3 nucleotide sequence: TGTGCCAGCAGCTTAGACCCGCAGAATGAGCAGTTCTTC.

This chain joins TRBV7-3 and TRBJ2-5, with 8 bases aligning to TRBD1. Germline CDR1 and CDR2: SGHTA and FQGTGA. This CDR3 has 14 amino acids. V trimming: 5 bases; J trimming: 5 bases; junction bases outside the gene matches: 7. The CDR3 loop is CASSRQGLWETQYF. CDR3 nucleotides: TGTGCCAGCAGCCGACAGGGGCTGTGGGAGACCCAGTACTTC.

The rearrangement joins TRBV29-1 to TRBJ2-3, with 10 bases aligning to TRBD2. Looked up from germline, CDR1 is SQVTM and CDR2 is ANQGSEA. This CDR3 spans 14 amino acids. V trimming: 7 bases; J trimming: 4 bases; junction bases outside the gene matches: 8. The CDR3 coding sequence is TGCAGCGCTCCTAGCGGGAGTTTCTCAGATACGCAGTATTTT. Its protein is CSAPSGSFSDTQYF.

This clonotype has only a few counts. This sequence joins TRBV7-6 and TRBJ2-3, with D possibly being TRBD2 (6 bases). Looked up from germline, CDR1 is SGHVS and CDR2 is FNYEAQ. The ends were cut back, 1 base at V and 2 bases at J, with 16 bases in the middle. The CDR3 spans 17 residues. DNA for the CDR3: TGTGCCAGCAGCTTAGTCGGTGTGCGGGATCTCACAGATACGCAGTATTTT. This sequence encodes CASSLVGVRDLTDTQYF.

This clonotype was found a few times. This rearrangement joins TRBV18 to TRBJ1-6; D may be TRBD1 (5 bases). In germline, CDR1 is KGHSH, CDR2 LQKENI. CDR3 length: 14 residues. The V gene lost 5 bases and the J gene lost 9 bases, with 14 bases spanning the gap. The CDR3 loop reads CASSFGADRSPLHF. CDR3 coding DNA: TGTGCCAGCTCATTTGGGGCGGACCGTTCACCCCTCCACTTT. Full variable domain (outside the CDR3, taken from reference TRBV18 and TRBJ1-6): NAGVMQNPRHLVRRRGQEARLRCSPMKGHSHVYWYRQLPEEGLKFMVYLQKENIIDESGMPKERFSAEFPKEGPSILRIQQVVRGDSAAYFCASSFGADRSPLHFGNGTRLTVT.

The J gene is TRBJ1-5, the V gene TRBV7-2; TRBD1 is a possible D gene (5 bases). V lost 4 bases, J lost 7 bases, and 17 bases lay in between. The CDR3 extends over 15 amino acids. Germline CDR1 SGHTA, CDR2 FQGNSA. The CDR3 loop reads CASSSRVGTRQPQHF. The DNA for the CDR3 is TGTGCCAGCAGCTCCAGGGTGGGGACTCGACAGCCCCAGCATTTT.

The chain couples TRBV19 to TRBJ1-5; no firm D call. The ends were cut back, 9 bases at V and 5 bases at J, with 20 bases in the middle. Germline CDR1 LNHDA, CDR2 SQIVND (reference sequence). The CDR3 runs to 15 residues. The CDR3 loop is CASHDSIRAYQPQHF. The CDR3, as DNA: TGTGCCAGCCACGATTCGATTCGGGCTTATCAGCCCCAGCATTTT.

Only a few counts were recorded for this clonotype. This rearrangement joins TRBV6-1 to TRBJ1-5; D is undetermined. Germline CDR1 reads MNHNS; CDR2 reads SASEGT. The CDR3 covers 15 residues. V gave up 6 bases and J gave up 2 bases, with 14 bases separating them. CDR3 region: CASSNSDAGNQPQHF. CDR3 DNA sequence: TGTGCCAGCAGCAACTCCGACGCGGGCAATCAGCCCCAGCATTTT.

J is TRBJ1-2 and V is TRBV9; TRBD1 might be the D (5 bases). In germline, CDR1 is SGDLS, CDR2 YYNGEE. V was trimmed by 2 bases and J by 0 bases, leaving 17 bases between them. The CDR3 contains 17 residues. CDR3: CASSVGLEARTNYGYTF. CDR3 sequence (DNA): TGTGCCAGCAGCGTGGGACTGGAGGCAAGGACTAACTATGGCTACACCTTC.

Comments on this clonotype: Germline is not matched at one junction end, which may reflect a read error. J is TRBJ2-1 and V is TRBV5-3, with D perhaps given as TRBD1 or TRBD2 (5 bases each). TRBV5-3 belongs to the ORF category, with a function that is uncertain. The CDR3 contains 15 residues. Here the CDR3 reads CASSFRGALSNEQFF. The CDR3 region has the DNA TGTGCCAGCAGCTTCCGAGGGGCTTTAAGCAATGAGCAGTTCTTC.

This clonotype has more than one count but fewer than ten. This chain uses TRBV12-3 or TRBV12-4 with TRBJ1-2, with TRBD1 identical over 8 bases. This CDR3 has 13 residues. V trimming: 5 bases; J trimming: 8 bases; junction bases outside the gene matches: 7. This chain's CDR3 is CASSLGQGQGYTF. The CDR3 bases are TGTGCCAGCAGTCTAGGACAGGGCCAAGGCTACACCTTC.

This clonotype appeared a few times. This chain connects TRBV12-3 or TRBV12-4 to TRBJ1-1, with a possible D match to TRBD1 (5 bases). V was pared by 1 base and J by 10 bases, with 10 bases between. The CDR3 extends over 12 amino acids. The CDR3 coding sequence is TGTGCCAGCAGTTTAGTGGGGGTTGGAGCTTTCTTT. As protein: CASSLVGVGAFF.

The chain couples TRBV6-6 to TRBJ2-7; D unresolved. CDR1 is MNHNY and CDR2 is SVGAGI in the germline V gene (reference sequence). The CDR3 runs to 15 residues. Trimming took 6 bases from V and 0 from J, leaving 15 bases between them. Here the CDR3 DNA reads TGTGCCAGCAGGCTTTTACTGATGAGCTCCTACGAGCAGTACTTC. Its protein product is CASRLLLMSSYEQYF.

The chain links TRBV2 to TRBJ2-5; 8 bases line up with TRBD1. V was clipped by 7 bases and J by 1 base; unmatched bases: 5. The CDR3 loop spans 14 amino acids. CDR1 is SNHLY, CDR2 FYNNEI, per germline. For the CDR3, the DNA is TGTGCCAGCATTGCGGACAGGGCCCAAGAGACCCAGTACTTC. This codes for CASIADRAQETQYF. The full variable domain, in which reference TRBV2 and TRBJ2-5 provide the parts outside the CDR3, is EPEVTQTPSHQVTQMGQEVILRCVPISNHLYFYWYRQILGQKVEFLVSFYNNEISEKSEIFDDQFSVERPDGSNFTLKIRSTKLEDSAMYFCASIADRAQETQYFGPGTRLLVL.

Here the CDR3 reads CASSQDRTSSAGELFF. The DNA of the CDR3 is TGCGCCAGCAGCCAAGACCGAACCTCTAGCGCCGGGGAGCTGTTTTTT. The chain carries TRBV4-3 and TRBJ2-2, with TRBD2 as a possible D gene (6 bases). V lost 0 bases to trimming and J lost 6 bases, with 14 bases between them. The CDR3 runs 16 residues. Germline CDR1 LGHNA, CDR2 YSLEER.

V and J are TRBV18 and TRBJ2-2; TRBD1 aligns across 9 bases. The CDR3 has 16 amino acids. Per germline, CDR1 KGHSH and CDR2 LQKENI. V was clipped by 3 bases and J by 4 bases; unmatched bases: 6. The CDR3 DNA is TGTGCCAGCTCACCTTCGGGACAGGGCACCACCGGGGAGCTGTTTTTT. It specifies CASSPSGQGTTGELFF.